This TCR beta chain was profiled in a study of CD8+ T cells in alopecia areata (dated by TCRdb to the late 2010s). Study-wide context: To study T cell clonal expansion in alopecia areata, the researchers applied high-throughput TCRbeta sequencing to both the C3H/HeJ mouse model and human patients. Human TCRbeta sequencing covered scalp tissue and sorted CD4+ and CD8+ peripheral blood T cells from patchy and totalis/universalis alopecia areata patients and healthy controls. The RNA source kit depended on sample type: the PAXgene miRNA kit for fixed scalp, the miRNeasy kit for PBMCs, and the RNeasy kit for mouse skin. TCRbeta CDR3 regions were amplified by immunoSEQ multiplex PCR with 35 Vbeta forward and 13 Jbeta reverse primers. Clonality in the scalp was compared among normal scalp (n=4), patchy alopecia areata scalp (n=8), and alopecia totalis/universalis scalp (n=8). Study-wide conclusions, independent of this receptor: Higher clonality and more expanded CD8+ clones were observed in lesional scalp than in normal scalp, particularly in alopecia totalis/universalis, a finding suggestive of antigenic drive. Unlike mouse skin, where gammadelta T cells dominate, normal human skin contains resident alphabeta T cells that get sequenced too, which complicates analysis of the scalp TCR repertoire. Compared with mice, TCR sequences shared between patients were less clear, possibly partly because of HLA diversity across the patient population.

CDR3 length: 15 amino acids, cysteine to phenylalanine. The entry retains the CDR3 DNA only, 45 bases that are in frame from base 1. V sheds 1 base and J sheds 0 bases, leaving 4 bases between their ends. CDR1 MGHRA and CDR2 YSYEKL were looked up in the germline V gene. Libraries were made using the immunoSEQ multiplex PCR assay. To provide template for TCR sequencing, every sample had RNA extracted and reverse transcribed into cDNA. First-strand cDNA was synthesized with SuperScript III using a 2:1 mix of oligo-dT and random hexamers. A synthetic immune receptor repertoire was used to assess amplification bias, and residual bias was removed computationally. The authors processed their data as follows. Raw reads were preprocessed to remove errors, and CDR3 was defined according to IMGT conventions as the region from the conserved cysteine to phenylalanine. To get clonality, Shannon entropy was normalized by log2 of the number of productive unique TCRs and the result was subtracted from 1. CD4 or CD8 identity of scalp clones was inferred by cross-referencing scalp TCRbeta sequences with sorted blood CD4 and CD8 repertoires. Imported from immuneACCESS, the table was reduced by TCRdb to in-frame sequences with V and J called. These copies leave out some clones; in studies compared against another copy, an unresolved V gene accounts for under half, and the cause of the remainder is not known. V and J calls and clone size are copied from that table; D and trimming were computed from the DNA. In all, the sample holds some 25,000 clones, and 52% of those were seen once. The ten largest account for around a third of the sample.

Lesional scalp punch biopsies and peripheral blood were collected from alopecia areata patients. PBMCs were isolated by density centrifugation and stained for CD3, CD4 and CD8, after which CD4+ and CD8+ T cells were sorted on a FACSAria. Untreated alopecia areata patients were recruited as part of a multicenter biomarker study. In a handful of patients from the biomarker study, blood CD8+ T cells were sorted further into NKG2D-low and NKG2D-high fractions. On this clone: Its cognate antigen has yet to be identified. Per-base qualities were not stored, and no clone one base away is much larger.

This clonotype was sampled from a human donor with alopecia areata. The rearrangement combines TRBV4-1 with TRBJ2-6; the D gene assignment is ambiguous. Sequences were obtained from NKG2D-high CD8+ T cells sorted from blood. Sample cell subset or site, as interpreted from the label and publication: sorted CD8+ NKG2D-high blood T cells. The CDR3 reads as follows: CASSQVSSGANVLTF. The sequenced DNA: TGCGCCAGCAGCCAAGTAAGCTCTGGGGCCAACGTCCTGACTTTC.